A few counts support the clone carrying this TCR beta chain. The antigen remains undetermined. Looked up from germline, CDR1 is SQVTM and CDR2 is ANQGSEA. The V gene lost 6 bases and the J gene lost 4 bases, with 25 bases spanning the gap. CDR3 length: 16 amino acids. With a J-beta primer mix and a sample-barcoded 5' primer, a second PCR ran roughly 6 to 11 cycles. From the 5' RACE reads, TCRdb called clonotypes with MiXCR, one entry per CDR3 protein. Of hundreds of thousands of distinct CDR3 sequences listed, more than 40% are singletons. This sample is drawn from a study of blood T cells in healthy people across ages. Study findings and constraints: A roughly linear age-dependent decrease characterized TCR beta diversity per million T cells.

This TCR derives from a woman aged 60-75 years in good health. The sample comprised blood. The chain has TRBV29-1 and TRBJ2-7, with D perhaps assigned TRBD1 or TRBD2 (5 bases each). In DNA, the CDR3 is TGCAGCGTACCGAAGGGACCGAACCATCCCCCTTACGAGCAGTACTTC. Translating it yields CSVPKGPNHPPYEQYF.